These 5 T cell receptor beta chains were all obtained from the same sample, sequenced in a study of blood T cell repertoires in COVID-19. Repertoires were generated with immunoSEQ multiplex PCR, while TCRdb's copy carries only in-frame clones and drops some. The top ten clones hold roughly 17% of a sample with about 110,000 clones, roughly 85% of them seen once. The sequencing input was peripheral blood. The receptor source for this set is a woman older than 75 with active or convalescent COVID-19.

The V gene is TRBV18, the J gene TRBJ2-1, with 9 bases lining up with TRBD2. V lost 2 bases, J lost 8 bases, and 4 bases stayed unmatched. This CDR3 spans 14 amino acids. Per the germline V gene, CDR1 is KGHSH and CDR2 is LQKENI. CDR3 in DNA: TGTGCCAGCTCACCAGATAGCGGGAGTGATGAGCAGTTCTTC. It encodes CASSPDSGSDEQFF.

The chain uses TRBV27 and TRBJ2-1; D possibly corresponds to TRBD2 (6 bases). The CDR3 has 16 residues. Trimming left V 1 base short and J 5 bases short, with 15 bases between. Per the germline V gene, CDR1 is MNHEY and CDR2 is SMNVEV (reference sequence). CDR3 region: CASSLWGSGTHNEQFF. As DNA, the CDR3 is TGTGCCAGCAGTTTATGGGGTAGCGGAACCCACAATGAGCAGTTCTTC.

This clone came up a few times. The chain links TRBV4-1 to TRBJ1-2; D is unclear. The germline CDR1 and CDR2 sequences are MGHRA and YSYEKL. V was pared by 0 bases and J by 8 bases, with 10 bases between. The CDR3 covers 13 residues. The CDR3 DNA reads TGCGCCAGCAGCCAAGATGTGGCAGTCGGCTACACCTTC. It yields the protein CASSQDVAVGYTF.

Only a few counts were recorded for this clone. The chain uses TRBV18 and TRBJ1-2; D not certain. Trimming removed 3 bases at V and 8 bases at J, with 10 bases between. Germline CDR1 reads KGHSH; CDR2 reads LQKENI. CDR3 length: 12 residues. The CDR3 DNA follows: TGTGCCAGCTCACCGACTCTCGGCGGCTACACCTTC. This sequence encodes CASSPTLGGYTF.

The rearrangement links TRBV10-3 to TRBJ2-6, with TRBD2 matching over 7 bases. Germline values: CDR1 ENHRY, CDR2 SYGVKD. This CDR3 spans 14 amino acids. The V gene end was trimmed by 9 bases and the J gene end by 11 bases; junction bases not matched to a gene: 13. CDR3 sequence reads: CAIKKGRESDVLTF. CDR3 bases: TGTGCCATAAAAAAGGGGAGGGAGTCTGACGTCCTGACTTTC.